This is a list of T cell receptor beta chains from one sample in a study of post-analysis software for immune sequencing data. A single record per CDR3 protein comes from TCRdb applying MiXCR to the PCR reads. The sample contains 700,000 to 800,000 distinct CDR3 sequences, roughly 29% of which appear only once. Sequencing was carried out using blood. All receptors derive from a girl aged 10 to 17 with multiple sclerosis. CDR3s include the opening cysteine and the closing phenylalanine or tryptophan. Each record gives: J gene, D gene, V gene, clone size, CDR3 protein, CDR3 DNA. A D gene is named only where the DNA matches it firmly. Size values are once, few and many counts, or a class for expanded clones, and some rows have none.

TRBJ2-1 | - | TRBV29-1 | many | CSVEPRRGYNEQFF | TGCAGCGTTGAGCCCCGGAGGGGGTACAATGAGCAGTTCTTC
TRBJ1-1 | - | TRBV6-5 | - | CASSRVQADTEAFF | TGTGCCAGCAGTCGAGTCCAGGCGGACACTGAAGCTTTCTTT
TRBJ2-4 | - | TRBV20-1 | few | CSAPIGLAKNIQYF | TGCAGTGCGCCCATCGGGCTAGCCAAAAACATTCAGTACTTC
TRBJ2-7 | - | TRBV3-1 | few | CASSQDPGRVYNGRSPYEQYF | TGTGCCAGCAGCCAAGACCCCGGCAGGGTATATAACGGGAGATCCCCCTACGAGCAGTACTTC
TRBJ2-4 | - | TRBV3-1 | few | CASSQPGPTAKNIQYF | TGTGCCAGCAGCCAGCCGGGACCTACAGCCAAAAACATTCAGTACTTC
TRBJ2-5 | TRBD1 | TRBV9 | - | CASSDQTGGLQETQYF | TGTGCCAGCAGTGACCAGACAGGGGGGCTACAAGAGACCCAGTACTTC
TRBJ2-2 | - | TRBV9 | - | CASSVGQSYTGELFF | TGTGCCAGCAGCGTAGGTCAGAGCTACACCGGGGAGCTGTTTTTT
TRBJ2-1 | TRBD1 | TRBV11-2 | - | CASNYRDRPYNEQFF | TGTGCCAGCAATTACCGGGACAGACCCTACAATGAGCAGTTCTTC
TRBJ1-1 | - | TRBV5-1 | - | CASSLRGQSTEAFF | TGCGCCAGCAGCTTGCGAGGTCAGAGCACTGAAGCTTTCTTT
TRBJ2-1 | - | TRBV29-1 | few | CSVVPSLAYNEQFF | TGCAGCGTTGTGCCCAGTCTAGCCTACAATGAGCAGTTCTTC
TRBJ2-5 | TRBD2 | TRBV29-1 | many | CSVAGLARSEQYF | TGCAGCGTTGCTGGACTAGCTAGGAGTGAGCAGTACTTC
TRBJ2-4 | - | TRBV28 | - | CASREGAAKNIQYF | TGTGCCAGCAGGGAGGGGGCTGCCAAAAACATTCAGTACTTC